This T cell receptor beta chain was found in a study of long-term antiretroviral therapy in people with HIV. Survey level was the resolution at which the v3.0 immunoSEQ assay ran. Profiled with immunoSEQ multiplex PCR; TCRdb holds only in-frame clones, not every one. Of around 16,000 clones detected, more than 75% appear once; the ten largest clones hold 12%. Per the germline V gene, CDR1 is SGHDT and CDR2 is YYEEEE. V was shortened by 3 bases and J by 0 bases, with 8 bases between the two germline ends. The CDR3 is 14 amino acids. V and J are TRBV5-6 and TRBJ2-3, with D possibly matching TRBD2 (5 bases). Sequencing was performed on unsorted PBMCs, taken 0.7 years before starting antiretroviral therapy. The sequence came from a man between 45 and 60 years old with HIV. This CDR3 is CASSSWTSTDTQYF. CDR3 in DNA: TGTGCCAGCAGCTCCTGGACTAGCACAGATACGCAGTATTTT.